This TCR beta chain is from a study of cytomegalovirus exposure and HLA in healthy donors. Use of 60 Vbeta and 13 Jbeta primers characterized the PCR. The table came from immunoSEQ multiplex PCR; TCRdb's copy has only in-frame clones and leaves some out. The data show approximately 190,000 clones, approximately 80% seen once. Germline V gene data show CDR1 as SGHRS and CDR2 as YFSETQ. The ends lost 7 bases at V and 2 bases at J; junction bases unmatched: 6. The CDR3 totals 14 residues. Sequencing was done on a sample of PBMCs. The chain recombines TRBV5-1 with TRBJ2-7, with TRBD2 matching 10 bases. The sequence was obtained from a woman in her 30s in good health and CMV-seropositive. The chain's CDR3 is CASPPSGSPYEQYF. The CDR3 nucleotides are TGCGCCAGCCCCCCTAGCGGGAGTCCCTACGAGCAGTACTTC.